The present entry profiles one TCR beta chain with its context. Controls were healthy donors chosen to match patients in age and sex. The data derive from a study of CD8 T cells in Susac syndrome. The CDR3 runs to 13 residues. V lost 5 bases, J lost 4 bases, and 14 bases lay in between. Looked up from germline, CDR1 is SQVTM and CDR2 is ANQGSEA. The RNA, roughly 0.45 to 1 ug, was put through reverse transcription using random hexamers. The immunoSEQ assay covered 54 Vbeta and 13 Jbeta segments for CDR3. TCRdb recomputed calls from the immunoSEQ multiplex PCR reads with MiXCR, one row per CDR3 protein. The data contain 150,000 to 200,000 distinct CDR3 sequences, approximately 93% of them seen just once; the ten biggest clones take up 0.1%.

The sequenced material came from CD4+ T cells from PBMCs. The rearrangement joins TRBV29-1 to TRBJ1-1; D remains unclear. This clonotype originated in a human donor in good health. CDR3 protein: CSVSLGRSTEAFF. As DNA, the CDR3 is TGCAGCGTTAGTCTTGGGCGCAGCACTGAAGCTTTCTTT.